The next 11 T cell receptor beta chains were all read from a single sample in a study of cytomegalovirus exposure and HLA in healthy donors. A multiplex PCR was run with 60 Vbeta primers and 13 Jbeta primers. This table comes from immunoSEQ multiplex PCR, and its TCRdb copy is limited to in-frame clones, with some not included. The data contain fewer than 250,000 clones, under 85% of them singletons. The sample consisted of PBMCs. The receptors here all came from a woman aged 45-59 years in good health and CMV-seropositive.

CDR3 nucleotides: TGCAGCGTTGGGAGTAGCAATCAGCCCCAGCATTTT. Protein product: CSVGSSNQPQHF. This rearrangement joins TRBV29-1 to TRBJ1-5; D is uncertain. The CDR3 is made up of 12 amino acids. Germline lookup yields CDR1 SQVTM and CDR2 ANQGSEA. V lost 4 bases and J lost 0, with 4 bases in between.

V is TRBV19 and J is TRBJ2-7; 9 positions match TRBD1. Trimming cost V 3 bases and J 5 bases; bases outside gene matches: 11. Germline V CDR1 and CDR2: LNHDA, SQIVND (reference sequence). This CDR3 comprises 16 residues. CDR3 protein: CASSIRWTGVPHEQYF. The CDR3 nucleotides are TGTGCCAGTAGTATCCGTTGGACAGGGGTCCCTCACGAGCAGTACTTC.

This clone appeared a few times. The chain links TRBV6-1 to TRBJ1-1, with D maybe TRBD1 (5 bases). Trimming stripped 4 bases from V and 0 bases from J, with 18 bases between. The CDR3 sequence is 17 residues long. Germline values: CDR1 MNHNS, CDR2 SASEGT. The CDR3 sequence: CASSAETNRNMNTEAFF. CDR3 coding DNA: TGTGCCAGCAGTGCCGAAACCAACAGGAACATGAACACTGAAGCTTTCTTT.

The rearrangement uses TRBV30 and TRBJ1-1; TRBD1 matches at 8 bases. V trimming: 4 bases; J trimming: 0 bases; junction bases outside the gene matches: 7. Germline CDR1 GTSNPN, CDR2 SVGIG (reference sequence). The CDR3 is made up of 15 amino acids. As DNA, the CDR3 is TGTGCCTGGACAGGGGGCGCGGGGATGAACACTGAAGCTTTCTTT. As protein: CAWTGGAGMNTEAFF.

The rearrangement uses TRBV5-1 and TRBJ2-3; perhaps TRBD2 as D (5 bases). CDR1 is SGHRS, CDR2 YFSETQ, per germline. V was pared by 3 bases and J by 0 bases, with 8 bases between. This CDR3 has 14 amino acids. For the CDR3, the DNA is TGCGCCAGCAGCTCTGGACTGAGCACAGATACGCAGTATTTT. Protein product: CASSSGLSTDTQYF.

The chain couples TRBV28 to TRBJ1-4, with TRBD1 matching 8 bases. CDR1 is MDHEN and CDR2 is SYDVKM in the germline V gene. The CDR3 contains 15 residues. The V gene end was trimmed by 6 bases and the J gene end by 4 bases; junction bases not matched to a gene: 7. The CDR3 region is CASRPGGSGNEKLFF. CDR3 nucleotides: TGTGCCAGCAGGCCAGGGGGCTCCGGTAATGAAAAACTGTTTTTT.

The chain uses TRBV11-2 and TRBJ1-1; maybe TRBD1 (6 bases). Trimming removed 5 bases from V and 5 bases from J, with 24 bases in between. The CDR3 is made up of 17 amino acids. Germline assignment: CDR1 SGHAT and CDR2 FQNNGV. The CDR3 is CASSTGNPGLPKTEAFF. The CDR3 coding sequence is TGTGCCAGCAGCACAGGGAACCCAGGGCTACCGAAGACTGAAGCTTTCTTT.

V and J are TRBV6-5 and TRBJ1-3; TRBD1 matches at 7 bases. The DNA end is more similar to TRBJ2-2, so the J call may be wrong. The CDR3 loop spans 14 amino acids. Germline loops: CDR1 MNHEY, CDR2 SVGAGI. CDR3: CASRRTGDTGELFF. In DNA form, the CDR3 reads TGTGCCAGCAGACGTACAGGGGACACCGGGGAGCTGTTTTTT.

The rearrangement uses TRBV5-4 and TRBJ1-1; no clear D. Between the trimmed V and J ends, which lost 6 bases and 0 bases, there was a span of 15 bases. CDR1 SGHNT and CDR2 YYREEE come from the germline V gene (reference sequence). The CDR3 contains 15 residues. The CDR3 region is CASTLGVQLNTEAFF. The CDR3 coding sequence is TGTGCCAGCACCCTTGGTGTGCAGTTGAACACTGAAGCTTTCTTT. The full variable domain, its missing parts supplied by reference TRBV5-4 and TRBJ1-1, is ETGVTQSPTHLIKTRGQQVTLRCSSQSGHNTVSWYQQALGQGPQFIFQYYREEENGRGNFPPRFSGLQFPNYSSELNVNALELDDSALYLCASTLGVQLNTEAFFGQGTRLTVV.

A remark on this clone: Germline and junction disagree at one end, which may indicate a read error. V and J are TRBV7-9 and TRBJ1-1, with D perhaps TRBD1 (6 bases). The CDR3 length is 15 residues. CDR1 and CDR2 from the germline V gene are SEHNR and FQNEAQ (reference sequence). The chain's CDR3 is CSSSQGTIPNTEAFF. CDR3 sequence (DNA): TGTTCCAGCAGCCAGGGGACAATCCCGAACACTGAAGCTTTCTTT.

The chain has TRBV7-3 and TRBJ2-1; 10 nucleotides agree with TRBD2. Losses at the gene ends were 5 bases for V and 2 bases for J; bases not matched to a gene: 6. This CDR3 is built from 16 residues. CDR1 is SGHTA and CDR2 is FQGTGA in the germline V gene. CDR3 sequence reads: CASSLISGGTYNEQFF. As DNA, the CDR3 is TGTGCCAGCAGCCTCATTAGCGGGGGGACCTACAATGAGCAGTTCTTC.